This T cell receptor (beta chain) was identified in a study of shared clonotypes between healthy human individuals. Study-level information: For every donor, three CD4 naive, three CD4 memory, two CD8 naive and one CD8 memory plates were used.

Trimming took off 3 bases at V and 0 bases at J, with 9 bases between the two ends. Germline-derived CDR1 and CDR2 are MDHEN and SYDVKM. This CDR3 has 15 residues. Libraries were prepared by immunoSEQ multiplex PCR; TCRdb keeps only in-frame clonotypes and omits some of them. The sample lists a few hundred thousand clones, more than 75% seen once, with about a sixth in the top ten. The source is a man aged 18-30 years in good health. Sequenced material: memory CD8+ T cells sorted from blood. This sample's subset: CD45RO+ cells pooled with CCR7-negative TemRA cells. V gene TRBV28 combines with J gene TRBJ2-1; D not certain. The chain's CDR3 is CASSFPSDSYNEQFF. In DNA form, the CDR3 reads TGTGCCAGCAGTTTCCCATCGGACTCCTACAATGAGCAGTTCTTC.